This TCR beta chain was captured by sequencing in a study of post-analysis software for immune sequencing data (dated by TCRdb to the mid-2010s). Context from the whole study: The recorded disease courses included relapsing-remitting, secondary progressive and progressive-relapsing multiple sclerosis, and some patients had no subtype annotation. The multiple sclerosis patient repertoires were compared with about a dozen previously published healthy control repertoires from donors aged about 6 to 26 years. A subset of samples was prepared in parallel using single-end sample barcoding, then pooled and co-amplified after Illumina adapter ligation. What the study reported, not specific to this receptor: Significantly higher frequencies in patients than in controls were found for a handful of TRBV segments, including TRBV5-6, TRBV5-1 and TRBV20-1. Multiple sclerosis patients had significantly lower normalized Chao1 diversity than controls, a result that suggests substantial peripheral T-cell clonal expansion. Strong co-clustering of samples prepared in the same batch was shown by direct clustering with F measure, prompting a batch-effect correction. The control group was slightly older than the multiple sclerosis patient group.

TCR beta repertoires were profiled from peripheral blood of over 10 young patients with multiple sclerosis to demonstrate the VDJtools post-analysis software. The multiple sclerosis patients were children and adolescents ranging in age from roughly 6 to 16 years. In this sample, this clonotype turned up a few times. Its antigen has not been determined. Nothing much larger sits one base from this clone, and base qualities are not available. Receptors were amplified or captured by PCR. Reads for this sample came from an Illumina HiSeq 2500. To reduce PCR and sequencing biases, unique molecular identifiers were incorporated into the TCR beta cDNA libraries. Approximately 500,000 cDNA molecules were obtained for every 1 to 10 million input T cells, so each molecule roughly corresponded to one T cell. The same protocol used for the earlier healthy control dataset was applied to prepare and sequence the patient libraries. Within a given batch, samples were prepared together, multiplexed and sequenced on the same HiSeq lane. The original methods were these. Raw barcoded reads were processed with MIGEC, discarding single-read molecular identifier groups before consensus assembly and CDR3 extraction. VDJtools was used for post-analysis of the clonotype tables, with diversity normalized by down-sampling every dataset to the smallest sample size. Repertoire overlap clustering matched CDR3 amino acid but not nucleotide sequences to correct batch-related cross-sample contamination. The public reads were reanalyzed by TCRdb: fastp trimming at Q25, MiXCR alignment, in-frame beta chains only. Rows are unified per CDR3 protein, each entry keeping the most common DNA and genes. In this record, the V and J calls reflect TCRdb's handling and not the investigators' own analysis. The sample has more than 500,000 distinct CDR3 sequences on record, less than 40% of them singletons. The top ten clones comprise 4.5% to 7.5% of the sample.

From the cysteine through the phenylalanine, the CDR3 covers 14 amino acids. Only the CDR3 region is kept as DNA, spanning 42 bases read in frame from base 1. CDR1 and CDR2, looked up from the germline V gene (reference sequence), are LNHNV and YYDKDF. Between the V and J ends, shortened by 0 bases and 8 bases respectively, the junction contains 10 bases. This clonotype originated in a girl aged 2-17 years with multiple sclerosis. Sequenced material: blood. Here the chain combines TRBV15 and TRBJ1-4; no D gene is confidently identified. The bases read TGTGCCACCAGCAGAGAGGGAAGACGGGAAAAACTGTTTTTT. Translated, it gives CATSREGRREKLFF.